This entry features one T cell receptor (beta chain) sequence. The target antigen is unknown. It was with 60 Vbeta and 13 Jbeta primers that the PCR ran. Sequencing was performed with immunoSEQ multiplex PCR; in TCRdb, only in-frame clones are kept and a portion is missing. The data hold 150,000 to 250,000 clones, with 82% observed a single time. This sample stems from a study of cytomegalovirus exposure and HLA in healthy donors. General observations from the study: There were some 150 TCR beta chains listed as cytomegalovirus-associated. Later analysis associated a missense DCLRE1C variant with TCR beta V- and J-gene trimming. Later, TCR association rates were found to vary by HLA locus, highest for DRB1 and lowest for HLA-C.

In germline, CDR1 is SGDLS, CDR2 YYNGEE. This CDR3 is built from 16 residues. Trimming removed 0 bases at V and 5 bases at J, with 14 bases between. The sequence derives from a boy aged 2-9 years in good health and CMV-seronegative. Source material: PBMCs. This chain links TRBV9 with TRBJ2-2, with D maybe TRBD2 (5 bases). CDR3 protein: CASSVVEQSGTGELFF. CDR3 DNA: TGTGCCAGCAGCGTAGTAGAGCAGTCGGGGACCGGGGAGCTGTTTTTT.